This passage covers 27 T cell receptor beta chains from one sample sequenced in a study of control samples from healthy donors and cancer patients. Sequencing used immunoSEQ multiplex PCR; TCRdb keeps in-frame clones, though not all of them. The sample comprises approximately 79,000 clones, about 91% of which are singletons, and 5.5% to 7.5% rests with the top ten. Source material: blood. These TCRs come from a man in his fifties or sixties in good health.

This clone was seen more than once but under ten times. DNA for the CDR3: TGTGCCAGCAGCCCCGGGTTCGGGACTCTTCACAATGAGCAGTTCTTC. This translates into CASSPGFGTLHNEQFF. The genes are TRBV7-8 and TRBJ2-1; D is possibly TRBD2 (6 bases). V lost 5 bases and J 5 bases, leaving 19 bases between the germline ends. CDR1 is SGHVS and CDR2 is FQNEAQ in the germline V gene. This CDR3 spans 16 amino acids.

The chain joins TRBV2 to TRBJ2-7; 13 bases are shared with TRBD2. Germline V CDR1 and CDR2: SNHLY, FYNNEI. This CDR3 comprises 15 residues. Germline trimming cut 5 bases from V and 2 bases from J; bases unmatched to any gene: 3. CDR3 DNA: TGTGCCAGCAGTACAGGACTAGCGGGGGCCTACGAGCAGTACTTC. It translates to CASSTGLAGAYEQYF.

This clone came up once. This chain's CDR3 is CSVAGGPFGELFF. The CDR3 region has the DNA TGCAGCGTTGCAGGGGGCCCTTTCGGGGAGCTGTTTTTT. The rearrangement joins TRBV29-1 to TRBJ2-2, with TRBD1 identical over 8 bases. The CDR3 runs to 13 residues. V lost 4 bases, J lost 7 bases, and 5 bases stayed unmatched. Germline V CDR1 and CDR2: SQVTM, ANQGSEA.

The chain uses TRBV7-3 and TRBJ2-2, with D uncertain. V lost 3 bases and J lost 3, with 5 bases in between. Germline CDR1 is SGHTA and CDR2 is FQGTGA. CDR3 size: 13 residues. The CDR3 DNA reads TGTGCCAGCAGCTTGGTGGACACCGGGGAGCTGTTTTTT. Protein: CASSLVDTGELFF.

This rearrangement joins TRBV6-5 to TRBJ2-7; D not resolved. The CDR3 runs 12 residues. Trimming removed 9 bases from V and 2 bases from J, with 11 bases in between. Germline V gene sequence: CDR1 MNHEY, CDR2 SVGAGI. The CDR3 spells CARYRLAYEQYF. For the CDR3, the DNA is TGTGCCAGATACCGGCTAGCCTACGAGCAGTACTTC.

This chain connects TRBV5-1 to TRBJ2-7; D is unclear. CDR3 length: 13 residues. The V and J ends lost 4 bases and 1 base respectively, with 9 bases between them. Germline V CDR1 and CDR2: SGHRS, YFSETQ. CDR3 residues: CASSATRSYEQYF. The CDR3 DNA follows: TGCGCCAGCAGCGCCACACGATCCTACGAGCAGTACTTC.

V is TRBV19 and J is TRBJ2-7; 9 bases are shared with TRBD1. The germline CDR1 and CDR2 sequences are LNHDA and SQIVND (reference sequence). The CDR3 spans 15 residues. Germline trimming cut 6 bases from V and 7 bases from J; bases unmatched to any gene: 13. CDR3 region: CASRSGTGNNREQYF. For the CDR3, the DNA is TGTGCCAGTAGGTCCGGGACAGGGAATAACAGAGAGCAGTACTTC.

V and J are TRBV12-3 or TRBV12-4 and TRBJ2-5, with D tentatively TRBD1 (6 bases). The V and J ends lost 2 bases and 5 bases respectively, with 9 bases between them. This CDR3 is 13 amino acids long. The CDR3 DNA reads as TGTGCCAGCAGTTTAAGGGGGTTGGAGACCCAGTACTTC. It codes for CASSLRGLETQYF.

The chain uses TRBV7-2 and TRBJ2-7; no reliable D call. The CDR3 has 14 residues. In germline, CDR1 is SGHTA, CDR2 FQGNSA. V was clipped by 7 bases and J by 3 bases, with 16 bases between them. CDR3 amino acids: CASTSGNKVYEQYF. Written as DNA, the CDR3 is TGTGCCAGCACCTCGGGCAACAAGGTCTACGAGCAGTACTTC.

This chain connects TRBV5-4 to TRBJ2-5; the match to TRBD2 covers 12 bases. Germline CDR1 reads SGHNT; CDR2 reads YYREEE (reference sequence). The V and J ends lost 2 bases and 5 bases, in that order; junction bases with no gene match: 4. CDR3 size: 15 residues. The CDR3 region is CASSLLAGGMETQYF. CDR3 sequence (DNA): TGTGCCAGCAGCTTACTAGCGGGGGGTATGGAGACCCAGTACTTC. Supplemented by reference TRBV5-4 and TRBJ2-5, the full variable domain reads ETGVTQSPTHLIKTRGQQVTLRCSSQSGHNTVSWYQQALGQGPQFIFQYYREEENGRGNFPPRFSGLQFPNYSSELNVNALELDDSALYLCASSLLAGGMETQYFGPGTRLLVL.

The chain joins TRBV2 to TRBJ2-5; D possibly matches TRBD1 or TRBD2 (6 bases each). Trimming left V 6 bases short and J 4 bases short, with 15 bases between. Germline CDR1 and CDR2: SNHLY and FYNNEI. This CDR3 spans 14 amino acids. Written as DNA, the CDR3 is TGTGCCAGCAGCGGGGGCCTCAGGCGAGAGACCCAGTACTTC. Amino acids: CASSGGLRRETQYF.

The gene calls are TRBV2 and TRBJ1-5, with 8 bases fitting TRBD1. The CDR3 covers 21 residues. CDR1 and CDR2 (germline): SNHLY, FYNNEI. J gave up 1 base and V 0 bases, and 17 bases lay outside the gene matches. The CDR3 DNA is TGTGCCAGCAGTGAAGCAGCGGGTCGGACAGGGACTAGTTTGAGCAATCAGCCCCAGCATTTT. It specifies CASSEAAGRTGTSLSNQPQHF.

The gene calls are TRBV5-1 and TRBJ1-2; D is possibly TRBD1 (5 bases). CDR1 is SGHRS and CDR2 is YFSETQ in the germline V gene. V gave up 4 bases and J gave up 5 bases, with 12 bases separating them. The CDR3 totals 13 residues. The CDR3 nucleotides are TGCGCCAGCAGCGCGGACGGGGGATATGGCTACACCTTC. Its translation is CASSADGGYGYTF.

This sequence joins TRBV10-1 and TRBJ2-3; D unclear. V gave up 6 bases and J gave up 6 bases, with 10 bases separating them. The germline V gene has CDR1 WNHNN and CDR2 SYGVQD (reference sequence). The CDR3 runs 12 residues. The CDR3: CASRGSLDTQYF. The CDR3, as DNA: TGCGCCAGCAGAGGGTCCCTGGATACGCAGTATTTT.

V gene TRBV27 combines with J gene TRBJ2-7, with 8 bases that match TRBD1. This CDR3 is 17 amino acids long. The V and J ends lost 2 bases and 6 bases, in that order; junction bases with no gene match: 15. Germline V lookup: CDR1 MNHEY, CDR2 SMNVEV (reference sequence). DNA of the CDR3: TGTGCCAGCAGTTTAGAGAGAGGGCACAGGGGGGTGGGCGAGCAGTACTTC. It yields the protein CASSLERGHRGVGEQYF.

The genes are TRBV19 and TRBJ1-2, with a possible D match to TRBD1 (5 bases). The germline V and J ends were trimmed by 7 bases and 2 bases, with 14 bases remaining between them. Germline V CDR1 and CDR2: LNHDA, SQIVND (reference sequence). CDR3 length: 14 amino acids. The CDR3 is CASTPGTLNYGYTF. Here the CDR3 DNA reads TGTGCCAGTACCCCCGGGACGTTGAACTATGGCTACACCTTC.

The chain employs TRBV7-6 and TRBJ2-7; 7 positions agree with TRBD1. After removal of 3 bases from V and 7 bases from J, the junction contained 3 bases not matched to a gene. CDR1 is SGHVS and CDR2 is FNYEAQ in the germline V gene. The CDR3 has 12 amino acids. The DNA for the CDR3 is TGTGCCAGCAGCTTCCGGACAGGAGAGCAGTACTTC. It is translated as CASSFRTGEQYF.

This chain joins TRBV7-6 and TRBJ2-2; 8 bases are shared with TRBD1. Trimming cost V 2 bases and J 1 base; bases outside gene matches: 21. The CDR3 is 22 residues long. The germline CDR1 and CDR2 sequences are SGHVS and FNYEAQ. The CDR3 loop reads CASSLFPLFPQPGTGNTGELFF. Here the CDR3 DNA reads TGTGCCAGCAGCTTATTTCCCCTTTTCCCTCAACCCGGGACAGGGAACACCGGGGAGCTGTTTTTT.

The chain recombines TRBV13 with TRBJ2-6, with D possibly TRBD2 on 5 matching bases. With 5 bases removed from V and 0 bases from J, the gap between germline ends came to 11 bases. This CDR3 spans 16 amino acids. Germline V gene lookup returns CDR1 PRHDT and CDR2 FYEKMQ (reference sequence). The CDR3 nucleotides are TGTGCCAGCAGCGCCCGGGGTACCTCTGGGGCCAACGTCCTGACTTTC. The encoded protein is CASSARGTSGANVLTF.

The V gene is TRBV3-1 (or the pseudogene TRBV3-2), the J gene TRBJ2-4, with a tentative D call TRBD2 (5 bases). This CDR3 is 12 amino acids long. The V end was cut by 6 bases, the J end by 8 bases, with 11 bases between. Germline V lookup: CDR1 LGHDT, CDR2 YNNKEL (reference sequence). CDR3 DNA sequence: TGTGCCAGCAGTCGAAAGGGAGACATTCAGTACTTC. Its translation is CASSRKGDIQYF.

The chain links TRBV2 to TRBJ1-2; no clear D gene. There are 11 residues in the CDR3. CDR1 is SNHLY and CDR2 is FYNNEI in the germline V gene. Between the trimmed V and J ends, which lost 3 bases and 4 bases, there was a span of 3 bases. CDR3 DNA: TGTGCCAGCAGTGACGGCTATGGCTACACCTTC. Translation gives CASSDGYGYTF.

The gene calls are TRBV5-1 and TRBJ1-2; 10 positions agree with TRBD1. Losses at the gene ends were 4 bases for V and 2 bases for J; bases not matched to a gene: 14. Germline V CDR1 and CDR2: SGHRS, YFSETQ. The length of the CDR3 is 18 residues. The CDR3 spells CASSLGAPGTGANYGYTF. CDR3 nucleotides: TGCGCCAGCAGCCTGGGAGCTCCCGGGACAGGGGCGAACTATGGCTACACCTTC.

V usage is TRBV2 and J usage is TRBJ1-2; the D is unclear. V shed 7 bases and J shed 2 bases, with 11 bases lying between them. The CDR3 sequence is 13 residues long. Germline V gene lookup returns CDR1 SNHLY and CDR2 FYNNEI. The CDR3 region has the DNA TGTGCCAGCAACCCACAGAGAAACTATGGCTACACCTTC. It yields the protein CASNPQRNYGYTF.

The rearrangement uses TRBV9 and TRBJ1-4; TRBD1 matches at 9 bases. V was pared by 4 bases and J by 6 bases, with 7 bases of the junction left unmatched. CDR3 length: 15 amino acids. From germline, CDR1 is SGDLS and CDR2 YYNGEE. The CDR3 DNA follows: TGTGCCAGCAGCCCCCGACAGGGGGTTGATGAAAAACTGTTTTTT. It is translated as CASSPRQGVDEKLFF.

The rearrangement uses TRBV6-5 and TRBJ2-5, with TRBD1 matching 7 bases. Trimming cost V 10 bases and J 0 bases; bases outside gene matches: 5. The CDR3 contains 13 residues. The germline gives CDR1 MNHEY, CDR2 SVGAGI. CDR3 coding DNA: TGTGCCAACGTACAGGGGAACCAAGAGACCCAGTACTTC. Translation gives CANVQGNQETQYF.

The chain carries TRBV5-6 and TRBJ2-2, with D perhaps TRBD1 or TRBD2 (5 bases each). V shed 1 base and J shed 2 bases, with 15 bases lying between them. Germline CDR1 SGHDT, CDR2 YYEEEE. This CDR3 is 17 amino acids long. CDR3 sequence (DNA): TGTGCCAGCAGCTTGTGGGGCGGCCGGGGAAACACCGGGGAGCTGTTTTTT. This translates into CASSLWGGRGNTGELFF.

Only a few counts were recorded for this clone. V and J are TRBV3-1 (or the pseudogene TRBV3-2) and TRBJ2-5; D unclear. V shed 1 base and J shed 4 bases, with 10 bases lying between them. CDR1 is LGHDT and CDR2 is YNNKEL in the germline V gene (reference sequence). CDR3 length: 14 amino acids. The CDR3 loop reads CASSQVYFGETQYF. The CDR3 DNA follows: TGTGCCAGCAGCCAAGTCTATTTCGGAGAGACCCAGTACTTC.